This TCR beta chain was sequenced during a study of cytomegalovirus exposure and HLA in healthy donors. Across the study: Counted in an early data release were 65 million to 100 million unique TCRs from HLA-typed donors. Points from the study as a whole: In a later analysis, most CMV-associated TCR beta chains appeared HLA-restricted.

In the PCR, 60 Vbeta and 13 Jbeta primers were used. Generated by immunoSEQ multiplex PCR, the TCRdb table keeps only in-frame clones and is missing some. Among under 200,000 clones listed, around 80% were seen once. This clone was seen only a few times. No antigen is known for it. CDR1 is MNHNY and CDR2 is SVGAGI in the germline V gene (reference sequence). The CDR3 spans 14 residues. V lost 8 bases, J lost 4 bases, and 12 bases lay in between. What was sequenced was PBMCs. The V and J genes are TRBV6-6 and TRBJ1-6; D ambiguous. This clonotype was obtained from a middle-aged man in good health and CMV-seronegative. This CDR3 is CASRGDGYNSPLHF. CDR3 DNA sequence: TGTGCCAGCCGAGGAGACGGATATAATTCACCCCTCCACTTT.